This TCR beta chain originates from a study of blood T cell repertoires in COVID-19. At the level of the study: Sample material is recorded as cDNA or gDNA derived from T cells, B-cell-depleted T cells, or PBMCs.

There are 16 residues in the CDR3. CDR1 and CDR2 from the germline V gene are SEHNR and FQNEAQ (reference sequence). V lost 5 bases and J lost 5, with 21 bases in between. Here immunoSEQ multiplex PCR was the method, and the copy in TCRdb shows in-frame clones only, minus some. The repertoire holds 100,000 to 150,000 clones, with about 83% as singletons. The V and J genes are TRBV7-9 and TRBJ1-1; perhaps TRBD1 as D (5 bases). Sequenced material: peripheral blood. The sequence was obtained from a man aged 65 to 85 with acute or convalescent COVID-19. The CDR3 loop reads CASSPPQGTIWTEAFF. The CDR3 DNA reads TGTGCCAGCAGCCCCCCCCAGGGAACAATCTGGACTGAAGCTTTCTTT.